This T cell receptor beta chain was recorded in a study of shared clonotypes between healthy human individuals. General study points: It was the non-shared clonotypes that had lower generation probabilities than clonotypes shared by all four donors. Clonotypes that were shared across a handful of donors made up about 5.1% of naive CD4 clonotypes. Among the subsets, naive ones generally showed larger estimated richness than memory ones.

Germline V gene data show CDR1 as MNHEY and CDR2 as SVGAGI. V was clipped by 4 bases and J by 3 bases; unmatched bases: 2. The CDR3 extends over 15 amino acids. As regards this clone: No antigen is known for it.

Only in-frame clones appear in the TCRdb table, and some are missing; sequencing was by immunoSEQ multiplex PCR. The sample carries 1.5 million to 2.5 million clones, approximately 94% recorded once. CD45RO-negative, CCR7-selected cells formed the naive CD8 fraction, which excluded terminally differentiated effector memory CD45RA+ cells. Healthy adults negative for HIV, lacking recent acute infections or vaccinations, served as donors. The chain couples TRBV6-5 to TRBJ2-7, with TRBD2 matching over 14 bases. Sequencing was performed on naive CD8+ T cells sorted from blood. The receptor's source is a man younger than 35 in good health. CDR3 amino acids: CASSFGLAGGYEQYF. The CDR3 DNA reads TGTGCCAGCAGTTTCGGACTAGCGGGAGGCTACGAGCAGTACTTC.